This T cell receptor (beta chain) was captured in a study of T cells after posttransplantation cyclophosphamide. Sequencing used immunoSEQ multiplex PCR; TCRdb keeps in-frame clones, though not all of them. The specimen gives about 12,000 clones without singletons; the ten biggest hold less than 7.5%. On the day of bone marrow donation, the related graft donor provided peripheral blood. This clone was recorded at least ten times. No antigen is known for it. The CDR3 loop spans 16 amino acids. CDR1 and CDR2 from the germline V gene are SGHRS and YFSETQ. The V and J ends lost 5 bases and 4 bases, in that order; junction bases with no gene match: 9. General study points: Tissue-infiltrating T cells from skin or gut overlapped little with blood T cells.

The V call is TRBV5-1, the J call TRBJ1-4; 9 nucleotides align to TRBD1. This TCR was sampled from a woman aged 40-49 years in good health, CMV-negative, and a related stem cell transplant donor. Material: PBMCs. CDR3 in amino acids: CASSPDTGGHNEKLFF. The CDR3 DNA reads as TGCGCCAGCAGTCCGGATACAGGGGGCCATAATGAAAAACTGTTTTTT.